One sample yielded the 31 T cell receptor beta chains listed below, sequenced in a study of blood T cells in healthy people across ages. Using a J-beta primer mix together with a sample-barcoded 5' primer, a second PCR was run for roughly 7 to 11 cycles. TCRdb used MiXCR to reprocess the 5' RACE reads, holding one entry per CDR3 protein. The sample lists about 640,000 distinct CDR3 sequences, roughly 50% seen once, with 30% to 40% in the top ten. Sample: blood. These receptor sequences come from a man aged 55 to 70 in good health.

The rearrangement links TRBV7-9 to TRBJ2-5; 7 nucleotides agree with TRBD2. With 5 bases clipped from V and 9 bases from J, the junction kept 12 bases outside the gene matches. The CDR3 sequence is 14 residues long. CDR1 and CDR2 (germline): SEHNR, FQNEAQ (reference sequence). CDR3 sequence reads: CASSGGGFTQAQYF. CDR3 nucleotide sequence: TGTGCCAGCAGCGGGGGAGGGTTCACCCAGGCCCAGTACTTC.

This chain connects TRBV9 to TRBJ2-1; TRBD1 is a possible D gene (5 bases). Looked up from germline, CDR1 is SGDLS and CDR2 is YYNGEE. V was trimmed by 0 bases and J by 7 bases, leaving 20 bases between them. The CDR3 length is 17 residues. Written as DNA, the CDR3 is TGTGCCAGCAGCGTAGGGGCGAGGCGAAGCAGGGAAAATGAGCAGTTCTTC. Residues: CASSVGARRSRENEQFF.

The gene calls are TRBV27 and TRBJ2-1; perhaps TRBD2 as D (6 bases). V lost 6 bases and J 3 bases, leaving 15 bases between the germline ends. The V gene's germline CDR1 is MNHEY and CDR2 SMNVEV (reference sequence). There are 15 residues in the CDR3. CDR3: CASRGSRGGYNEQFF. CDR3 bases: TGTGCCAGCAGAGGGTCTAGGGGAGGCTACAATGAGCAGTTCTTC.

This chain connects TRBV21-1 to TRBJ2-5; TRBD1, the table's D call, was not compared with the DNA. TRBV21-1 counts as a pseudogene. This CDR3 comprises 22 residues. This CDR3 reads CASSKAPAPMPLRDRDQETQYF. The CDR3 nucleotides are TGTGCCAGCAGCAAAGCTCCCGCCCCAATGCCCCTCCGGGACAGGGATCAAGAGACCCAGTACTTC.

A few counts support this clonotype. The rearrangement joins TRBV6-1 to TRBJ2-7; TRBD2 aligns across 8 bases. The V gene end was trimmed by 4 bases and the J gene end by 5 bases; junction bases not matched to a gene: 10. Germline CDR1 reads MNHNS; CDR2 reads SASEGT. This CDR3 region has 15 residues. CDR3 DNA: TGTGCCAGCAGTGCCGCCGGGACTAGTTACGACGAGCAGTACTTC. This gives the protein CASSAAGTSYDEQYF.

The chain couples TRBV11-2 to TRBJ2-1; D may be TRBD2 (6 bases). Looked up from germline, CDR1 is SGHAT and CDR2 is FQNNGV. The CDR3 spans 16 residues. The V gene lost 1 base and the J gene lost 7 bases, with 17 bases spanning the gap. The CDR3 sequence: CASSLAWGVRGNEQFF. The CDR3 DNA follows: TGTGCCAGCAGCTTAGCTTGGGGGGTACGGGGAAATGAGCAGTTCTTC.

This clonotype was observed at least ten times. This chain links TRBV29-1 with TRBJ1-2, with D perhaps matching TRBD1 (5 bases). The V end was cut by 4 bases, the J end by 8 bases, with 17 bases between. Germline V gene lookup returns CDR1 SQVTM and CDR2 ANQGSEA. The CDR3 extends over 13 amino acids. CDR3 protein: CSVANQAGIGYTF. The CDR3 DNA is TGCAGCGTTGCTAATCAGGCAGGGATCGGCTACACCTTC.

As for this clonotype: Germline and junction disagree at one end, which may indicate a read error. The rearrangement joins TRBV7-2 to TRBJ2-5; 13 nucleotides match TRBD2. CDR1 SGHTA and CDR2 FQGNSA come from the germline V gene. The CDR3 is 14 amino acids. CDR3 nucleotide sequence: TGTGCCGGCAGACTAGCGGGGGGTCAAGAGACCCAGTACTTC. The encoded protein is CAGRLAGGQETQYF. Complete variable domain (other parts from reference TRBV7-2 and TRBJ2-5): GAGVSQSPSNKVTEKGKDVELRCDPISGHTALYWYRQSLGQGLEFLIYFQGNSAPDKSGLPSDRFSAERTGGSVSTLTIQRTQQEDSAVYLCAGRLAGGQETQYFGPGTRLLVL.

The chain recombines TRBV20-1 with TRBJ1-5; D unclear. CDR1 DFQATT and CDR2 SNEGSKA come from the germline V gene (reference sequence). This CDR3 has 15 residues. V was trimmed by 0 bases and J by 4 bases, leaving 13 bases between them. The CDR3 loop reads CSARDKVEENQPQHF. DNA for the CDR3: TGCAGTGCTAGAGATAAGGTGGAGGAGAATCAGCCCCAGCATTTT.

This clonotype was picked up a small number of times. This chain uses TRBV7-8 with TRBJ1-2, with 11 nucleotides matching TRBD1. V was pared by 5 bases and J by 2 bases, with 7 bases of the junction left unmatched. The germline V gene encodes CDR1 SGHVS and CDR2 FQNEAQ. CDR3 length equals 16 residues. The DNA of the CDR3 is TGTGCCAGCAGCCTGGGGACAGGGGGGAGGAACTATGGCTACACCTTC. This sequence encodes CASSLGTGGRNYGYTF.

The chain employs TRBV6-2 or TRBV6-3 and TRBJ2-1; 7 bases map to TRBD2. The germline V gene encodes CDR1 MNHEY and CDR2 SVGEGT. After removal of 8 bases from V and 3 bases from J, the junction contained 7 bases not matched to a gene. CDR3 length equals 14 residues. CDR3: CASQAGQSYNEQFF. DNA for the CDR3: TGTGCCAGCCAAGCGGGGCAAAGCTACAATGAGCAGTTCTTC.

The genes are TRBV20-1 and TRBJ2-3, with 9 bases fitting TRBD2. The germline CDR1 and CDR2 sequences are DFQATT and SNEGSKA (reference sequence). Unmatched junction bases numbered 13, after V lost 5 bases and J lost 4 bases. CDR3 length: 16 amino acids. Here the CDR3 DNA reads TGCAGTGCTCCCCCCGACTGGGCGGGGGGGCCAGATACGCAGTATTTT. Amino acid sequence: CSAPPDWAGGPDTQYF.

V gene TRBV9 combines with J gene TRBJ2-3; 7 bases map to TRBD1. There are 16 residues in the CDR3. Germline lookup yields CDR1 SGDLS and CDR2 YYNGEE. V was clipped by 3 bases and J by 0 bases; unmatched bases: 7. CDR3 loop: CASSADRVSSTDTQYF. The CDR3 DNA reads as TGTGCCAGCAGCGCAGACAGGGTATCTAGCACAGATACGCAGTATTTT.

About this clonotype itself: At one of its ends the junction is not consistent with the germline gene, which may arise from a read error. This chain's CDR3 is CVSSPGGLQETQYF. In DNA, the CDR3 is TGTGTCAGCAGCCCGGGGGGTCTCCAAGAGACCCAGTACTTC. The V gene is TRBV11-3, the J gene TRBJ2-5, with TRBD2 matching 7 bases. The CDR3 extends over 14 amino acids. CDR1 SGHNT and CDR2 YENEEA come from the germline V gene.

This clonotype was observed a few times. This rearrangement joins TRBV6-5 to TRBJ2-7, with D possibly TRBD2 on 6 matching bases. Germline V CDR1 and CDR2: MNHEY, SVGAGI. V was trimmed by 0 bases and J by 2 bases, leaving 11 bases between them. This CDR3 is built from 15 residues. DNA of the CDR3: TGTGCCAGCAGTTACTCGGGGACTTTCCCCTACGAGCAGTACTTC. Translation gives CASSYSGTFPYEQYF.

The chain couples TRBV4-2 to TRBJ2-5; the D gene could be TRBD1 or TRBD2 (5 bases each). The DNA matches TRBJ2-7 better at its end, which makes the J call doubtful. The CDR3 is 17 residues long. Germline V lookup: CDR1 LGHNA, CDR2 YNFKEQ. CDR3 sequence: CASSQDPPGHSPGEQYF. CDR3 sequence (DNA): TGTGCCAGCAGCCAAGATCCCCCGGGGCACTCGCCTGGCGAGCAGTACTTC.

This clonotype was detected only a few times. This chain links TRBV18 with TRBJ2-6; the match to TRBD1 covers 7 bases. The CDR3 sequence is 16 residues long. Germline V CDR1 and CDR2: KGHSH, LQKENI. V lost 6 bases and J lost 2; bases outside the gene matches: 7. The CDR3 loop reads CASSGTVSTGANVLTF. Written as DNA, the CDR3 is TGTGCCAGCTCCGGGACAGTATCTACTGGGGCCAACGTCCTGACTTTC. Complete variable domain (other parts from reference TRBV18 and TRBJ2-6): NAGVMQNPRHLVRRRGQEARLRCSPMKGHSHVYWYRQLPEEGLKFMVYLQKENIIDESGMPKERFSAEFPKEGPSILRIQQVVRGDSAAYFCASSGTVSTGANVLTFGAGSRLTVL.

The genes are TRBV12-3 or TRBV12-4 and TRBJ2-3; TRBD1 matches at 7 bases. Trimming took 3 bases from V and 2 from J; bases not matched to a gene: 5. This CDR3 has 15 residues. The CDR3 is CASSFSGQYTDTQYF. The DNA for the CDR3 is TGTGCCAGCAGTTTCTCGGGACAGTACACAGATACGCAGTATTTT.

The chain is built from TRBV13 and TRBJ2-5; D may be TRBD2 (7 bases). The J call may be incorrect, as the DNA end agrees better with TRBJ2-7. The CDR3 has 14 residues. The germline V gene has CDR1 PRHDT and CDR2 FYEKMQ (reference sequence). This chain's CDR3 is CASSIGGAVSEQYF. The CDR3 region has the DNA TGTGCCAGCAGTATAGGGGGGGCCGTTTCCGAGCAGTACTTC.

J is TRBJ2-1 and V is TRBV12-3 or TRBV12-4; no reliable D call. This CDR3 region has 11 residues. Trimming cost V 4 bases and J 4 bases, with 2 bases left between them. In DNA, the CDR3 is TGTGCCAGCAGTTGGTACAATGAGCAGTTCTTC. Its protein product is CASSWYNEQFF.

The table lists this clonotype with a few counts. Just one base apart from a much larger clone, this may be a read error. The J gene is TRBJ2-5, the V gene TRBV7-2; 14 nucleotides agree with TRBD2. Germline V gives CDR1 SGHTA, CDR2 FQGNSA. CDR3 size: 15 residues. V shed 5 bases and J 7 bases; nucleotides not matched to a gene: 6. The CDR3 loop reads CASSPGTSGGGTQYF. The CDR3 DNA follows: TGTGCCAGCAGCCCCGGGACTAGCGGGGGAGGGACCCAGTACTTC.

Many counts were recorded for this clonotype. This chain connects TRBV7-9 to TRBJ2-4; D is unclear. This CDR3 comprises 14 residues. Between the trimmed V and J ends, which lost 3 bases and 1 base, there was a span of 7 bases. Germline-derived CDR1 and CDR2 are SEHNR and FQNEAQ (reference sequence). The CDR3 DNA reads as TGTGCCAGCAGCTTCGCGGAGGCCAAAAACATTCAGTACTTC. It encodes CASSFAEAKNIQYF.

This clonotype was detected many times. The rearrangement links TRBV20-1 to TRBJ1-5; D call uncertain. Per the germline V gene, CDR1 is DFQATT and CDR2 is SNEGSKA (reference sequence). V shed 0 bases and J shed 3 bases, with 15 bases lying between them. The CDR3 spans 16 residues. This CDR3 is CSARDGRASLNQPQHF. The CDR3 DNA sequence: TGCAGTGCTAGAGATGGGAGGGCCTCCCTCAATCAGCCCCAGCATTTT.

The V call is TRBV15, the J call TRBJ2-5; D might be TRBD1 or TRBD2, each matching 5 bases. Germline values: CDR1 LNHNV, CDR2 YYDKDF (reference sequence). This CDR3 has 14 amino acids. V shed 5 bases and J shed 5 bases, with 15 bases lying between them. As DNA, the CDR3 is TGTGCCACCAGCGGGGGTGGTAGTTTGGAGACCCAGTACTTC. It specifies CATSGGGSLETQYF.

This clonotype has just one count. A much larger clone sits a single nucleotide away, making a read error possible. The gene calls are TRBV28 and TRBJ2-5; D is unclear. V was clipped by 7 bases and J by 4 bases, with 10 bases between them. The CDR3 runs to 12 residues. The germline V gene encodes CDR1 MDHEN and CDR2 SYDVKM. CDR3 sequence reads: CASILIGETQYF. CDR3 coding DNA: TGTGCCAGCATTTTGATTGGAGAGACCCAGTACTTC.

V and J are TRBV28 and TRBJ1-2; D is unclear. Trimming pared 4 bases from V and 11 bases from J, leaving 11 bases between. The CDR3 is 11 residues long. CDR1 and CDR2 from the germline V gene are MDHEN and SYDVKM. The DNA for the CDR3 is TGTGCCAGCAGTTCGACCCGTATATACACCTTC. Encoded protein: CASSSTRIYTF.

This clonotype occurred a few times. This chain's CDR3 is CSFNRDPNEKLFF. The CDR3 DNA sequence: TGCAGCTTTAACAGGGACCCGAATGAAAAACTGTTTTTT. This sequence joins TRBV29-1 and TRBJ1-4; maybe TRBD1 (6 bases). Looked up from germline, CDR1 is SQVTM and CDR2 is ANQGSEA. This CDR3 spans 13 amino acids. Trimming took off 8 bases at V and 5 bases at J, with 15 bases between the two ends.

CDR3: CASSPSGTRLNEQFF. In nucleotides, the CDR3 is TGTGCCAGCAGCCCTTCCGGGACTAGACTCAATGAGCAGTTCTTC. This chain connects TRBV3-1 to TRBJ2-1, with TRBD2 identical over 8 bases. The CDR3 has 15 amino acids. With V trimmed by 4 bases and J by 6 bases, 8 bases remained unmatched. CDR1 and CDR2 from the germline V gene are LGHDT and YNNKEL (reference sequence).

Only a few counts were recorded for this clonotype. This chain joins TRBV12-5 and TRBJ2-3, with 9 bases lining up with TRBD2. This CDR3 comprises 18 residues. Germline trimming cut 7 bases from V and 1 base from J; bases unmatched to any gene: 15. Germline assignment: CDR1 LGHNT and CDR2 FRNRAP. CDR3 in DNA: TGTGCTAGTGCCCCGCGGGGTAGCGGGGGAGGCGGCACAGATACGCAGTATTTT. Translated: CASAPRGSGGGGTDTQYF.

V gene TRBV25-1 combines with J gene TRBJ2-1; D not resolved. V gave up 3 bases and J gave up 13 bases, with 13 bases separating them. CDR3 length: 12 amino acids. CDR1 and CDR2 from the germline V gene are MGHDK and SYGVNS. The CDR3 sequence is CASSDFSPDQFF. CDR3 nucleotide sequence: TGTGCCAGCAGTGATTTTTCCCCGGATCAGTTCTTC.

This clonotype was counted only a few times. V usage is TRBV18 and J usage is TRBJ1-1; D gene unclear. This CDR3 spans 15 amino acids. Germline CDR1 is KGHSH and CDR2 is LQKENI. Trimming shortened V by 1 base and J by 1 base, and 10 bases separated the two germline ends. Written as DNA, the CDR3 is TGTGCCAGCTCACCACGACAAGGCGAGAACACTGAAGCTTTCTTT. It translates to CASSPRQGENTEAFF.